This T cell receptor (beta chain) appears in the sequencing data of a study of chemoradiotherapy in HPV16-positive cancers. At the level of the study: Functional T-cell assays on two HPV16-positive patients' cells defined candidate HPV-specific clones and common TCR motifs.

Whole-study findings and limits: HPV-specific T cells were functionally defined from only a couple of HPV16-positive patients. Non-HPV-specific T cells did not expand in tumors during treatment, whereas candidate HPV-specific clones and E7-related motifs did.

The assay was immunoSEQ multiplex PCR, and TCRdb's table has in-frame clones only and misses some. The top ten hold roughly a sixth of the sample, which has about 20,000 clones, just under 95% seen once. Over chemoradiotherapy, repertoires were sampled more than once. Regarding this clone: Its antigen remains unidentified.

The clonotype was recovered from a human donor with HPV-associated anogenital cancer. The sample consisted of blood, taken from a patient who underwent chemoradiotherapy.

CDR3 coding DNA: TGCGCCAGCAGTGTGGACAGGGATATTGGTGAGCAGTTCTTC. This codes for CASSVDRDIGEQFF. The V gene is TRBV10-2, the J gene TRBJ2-1; 8 bases align to TRBD1. Germline CDR1 is WSHSY and CDR2 is SAAADI. V dropped 4 bases and J dropped 9; count of bases not matched to a gene: 8. There are 14 residues in the CDR3.